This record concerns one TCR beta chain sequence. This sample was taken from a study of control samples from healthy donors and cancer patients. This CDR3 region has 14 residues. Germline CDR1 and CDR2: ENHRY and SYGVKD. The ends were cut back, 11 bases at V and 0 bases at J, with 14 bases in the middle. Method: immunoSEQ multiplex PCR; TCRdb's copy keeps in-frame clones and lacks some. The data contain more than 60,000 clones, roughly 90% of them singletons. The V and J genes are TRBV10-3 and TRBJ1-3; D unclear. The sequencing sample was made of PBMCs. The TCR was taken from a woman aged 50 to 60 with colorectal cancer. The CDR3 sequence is CAAQTEDSGNTIYF. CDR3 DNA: TGTGCCGCCCAAACAGAAGACTCTGGAAACACCATATATTTT.